The TCR beta chain described here comes from a study of blood T cell repertoires in COVID-19 (dated by TCRdb to the early 2020s). Regarding the complete study: Samples from collaborators originated in the United States, Italy and Spain and spanned both the acute and convalescent phases of COVID-19. The repertoires were released in a freely available public database intended as a resource for research on the immune response to SARS-CoV-2. Subjects who had been exposed to COVID-19, were actively infected with it, or had recovered from it provided the deeply sampled blood TCRbeta repertoires that made up the dataset. Where available, HLA class I and class II types were taken from metadata supplied by the sample provider and were not determined by assay-based typing. The material from the prospective study consisted of cDNA or gDNA derived from T cells, B-cell-depleted T cells, or PBMCs. The samples were drawn from the first 160 participants of the ongoing ImmuneRACE study and from 950 to 1,500 subjects provided by 6 global collaborators. A de-identified subject ID, COVID-19 status, age in years and sex were almost always included in the sample metadata.

Results the study describes overall, beyond this receptor: Clinical and demographic metadata were provided uncurated, with the amount varying by source and participant.

The immunoSEQ Assay, a bias-controlled multiplex PCR, was used to amplify TCRbeta CDR3 regions from genomic DNA. Concerning the study's data processing: Nucleated cell counts per sample were estimated from amplification of reference gene primers within the assay. To quantify the absolute abundance of each unique TCRbeta CDR3 rearrangement, sequence reads were collapsed and filtered. For each sample, productive Simpson clonality was calculated as the square root of Simpson's diversity index across productive rearrangements. As stored in TCRdb, this immuneACCESS dataset retains in-frame rearrangements with V and J assigned. A fraction of the clones does not appear; measured against another copy, unresolved V genes explain less than half of the discrepancy, and the remainder lacks a known reason. D and trimming come from the DNA, and the V and J calls and clone size come from that table. The sample contains over 95,000 clones, roughly four fifths of them found a single time. The ten most abundant clones make up more than 9% of the sample.

In the case of this clone: No cognate antigen has been identified for it. Base qualities are not provided; no much larger clone lies one nucleotide away.

From the cysteine up to the phenylalanine, the CDR3 has a length of 19 residues. The DNA shown is the 57-base CDR3, in frame from base 1. Here V drops 6 bases and J drops 4 bases, and the junction holds 21 bases not matched to any gene. Collaborating institutions collected whole blood in K2EDTA tubes following their own protocols. Collaborator samples were shipped for TCRbeta analysis as frozen whole blood, isolated PBMCs, or DNA extracted from either sample type. The rearranged chain carries TRBV6-7 and TRBJ1-2; 9 central nucleotides agree with TRBD1. TRBV6-7 is filed as an ORF, its function uncertain. The source is a human donor in a cohort sampled during active COVID-19. The sample taken for sequencing was peripheral blood. The CDR3 is CASSLLRSLGTGLVYGYTF. The sequence in DNA is TGTGCCAGCAGCCTACTCCGAAGCCTGGGGACAGGGTTAGTCTATGGCTACACCTTC.